Listed here are 20 T cell receptor beta chains from one sample, sequenced in a study of regulatory T cells in long-lasting Graves disease. Indicated time point: newly diagnosed GD, antithyroid drugs for less than 3 months. The TCR library used RNA extracted from PBMCs. Building the TCR beta libraries relied on iRepertoire HTBI primers, and CDR3 regions underwent Arm-PCR. One entry per CDR3 protein results from TCRdb running MiXCR on the multiplex PCR reads. The sample carries approximately 350,000 distinct CDR3 sequences, about 12% recorded once. These same records also appear under a second study, on T cells in Graves' hyperthyroidism and ophthalmopathy.

Source: peripheral blood mononuclear cells (PBMCs), taken at new diagnosis, from a patient treated with antithyroid drugs. Every receptor here comes from a woman under 30 with Graves disease.

This clonotype was picked up many times. This CDR3 is CASSPSGKGPYGYTF. For the CDR3, the DNA is TGTGCCAGCTCACCATCGGGGAAGGGCCCCTATGGCTACACCTTC. V is TRBV18 and J is TRBJ1-2; D call uncertain. Germline CDR1 KGHSH, CDR2 LQKENI. V lost 2 bases and J lost 4, with 14 bases in between. This CDR3 has 15 residues.

This clonotype was counted at least ten times. The rearrangement joins TRBV7-9 to TRBJ1-4; TRBD1 is a possible D gene (6 bases). V was shortened by 5 bases and J by 8 bases, with 18 bases between the two germline ends. The CDR3 spans 15 residues. Germline lookup yields CDR1 SEHNR and CDR2 FQNEAQ (reference sequence). The CDR3: CASSTGQGLREKLFF. CDR3 bases: TGTGCCAGCAGCACGGGACAAGGACTACGGGAAAAACTGTTTTTT.

V usage is TRBV9 and J usage is TRBJ2-1; 13 bases fit TRBD2. V gave up 1 base and J gave up 6 bases; unmatched junction bases: 4. This CDR3 is built from 16 residues. Germline lookup yields CDR1 SGDLS and CDR2 YYNGEE. CDR3: CASSVWGLAGINEQFF. Here the CDR3 DNA reads TGTGCCAGCAGCGTATGGGGACTAGCGGGAATCAATGAGCAGTTCTTC.

The chain recombines TRBV5-1 with TRBJ2-1, with 7 bases fitting TRBD2. Germline CDR1 SGHRS, CDR2 YFSETQ. V was clipped by 4 bases and J by 4 bases; unmatched bases: 14. The CDR3 sequence is 17 residues long. The CDR3 nucleotides are TGCGCCAGCAGCCTCACTGCCCGAGCGGGACCTTACAATGAGCAGTTCTTC. This gives the protein CASSLTARAGPYNEQFF.

This clonotype was seen ten or more times. The chain uses TRBV6-1 and TRBJ2-3; 9 bases agree with TRBD2. Germline values: CDR1 MNHNS, CDR2 SASEGT. The CDR3 runs 13 residues. V gave up 5 bases and J gave up 4 bases; unmatched junction bases: 1. CDR3 residues: CASSLAGPDTQYF. For the CDR3, the DNA is TGTGCCAGCAGTCTAGCGGGGCCAGATACGCAGTATTTT.

This rearrangement joins TRBV19 to TRBJ1-1; D gene unclear. The CDR3 loop spans 14 amino acids. Between the trimmed V and J ends, which lost 6 bases and 0 bases, there was a span of 11 bases. In germline, CDR1 is LNHDA, CDR2 SQIVND (reference sequence). DNA for the CDR3: TGTGCCAGTAGGGATCAAGCTCTGAACACTGAAGCTTTCTTT. Translated: CASRDQALNTEAFF. Full variable domain (remainder filled in from reference TRBV19 and TRBJ1-1): DGGITQSPKYLFRKEGQNVTLSCEQNLNHDAMYWYRQDPGQGLRLIYYSQIVNDFQKGDIAEGYSVSREKKESFPLTVTSAQKNPTAFYLCASRDQALNTEAFFGQGTRLTVV.

This clonotype was seen at least ten times. The chain joins TRBV6-5 to TRBJ2-7; the D gene is possibly TRBD2 (5 bases). Trimming removed 3 bases from V and 3 bases from J, with 12 bases in between. The germline gives CDR1 MNHEY, CDR2 SVGAGI. The CDR3 covers 14 residues. In DNA form, the CDR3 reads TGTGCCAGCAGTTATAGGCTTCGGGGCTACGAGCAGTACTTC. Amino acids: CASSYRLRGYEQYF.

This clonotype was counted many times. The rearrangement joins TRBV6-1 to TRBJ1-5, with D possibly TRBD1 on 5 matching bases. The germline gives CDR1 MNHNS, CDR2 SASEGT. The CDR3 sequence is 14 residues long. The V end was cut by 2 bases, the J end by 5 bases, with 10 bases between. The CDR3 sequence is CASSEWDVDQPQHF. The CDR3 nucleotides are TGTGCCAGCAGTGAATGGGACGTAGATCAGCCCCAGCATTTT.

A few counts support this clonotype. The chain couples TRBV15 to TRBJ2-3, with TRBD2 matching 7 bases. This CDR3 is 16 amino acids long. J was trimmed by 1 base and V by 5 bases; bases with no gene match: 9. Germline V gives CDR1 LNHNV, CDR2 YYDKDF (reference sequence). For the CDR3, the DNA is TGTGCCACCAGCGTTCCCCGGGCGGGGGGCACAGATACGCAGTATTTT. The encoded protein is CATSVPRAGGTDTQYF.

Ten or more counts support this clonotype. The chain couples TRBV2 to TRBJ1-3; D is unresolved. Germline lookup yields CDR1 SNHLY and CDR2 FYNNEI. CDR3 length: 14 residues. V lost 6 bases to trimming and J lost 1 base, with 10 bases between them. Here the CDR3 reads CASRAGRSGNTIYF. In DNA, the CDR3 is TGTGCCAGCAGGGCGGGGAGGTCTGGAAACACCATATATTTT.

This chain connects TRBV2 to TRBJ2-5; D not certain. CDR1 and CDR2 from the germline V gene are SNHLY and FYNNEI. Trimming left V 3 bases short and J 0 bases short, with 5 bases between. This CDR3 is built from 13 residues. In DNA form, the CDR3 reads TGTGCCAGCAGTGAGGTGTACCAAGAGACCCAGTACTTC. Residues: CASSEVYQETQYF.

This clonotype was seen repeatedly, ten times or more. The V call is TRBV7-3, the J call TRBJ2-7; no clear D gene. The CDR3 is made up of 13 amino acids. Germline V gives CDR1 SGHTA, CDR2 FQGTGA. V lost 3 bases and J lost 5, with 11 bases in between. Written as DNA, the CDR3 is TGTGCCAGCAGCTTCTCCCTTCGCGACGAGCAGTACTTC. Protein sequence: CASSFSLRDEQYF.

Many counts were recorded for this clonotype. This chain links TRBV7-9 with TRBJ2-2, with TRBD2 matching 10 bases. The CDR3 consists of 15 residues. J was trimmed by 4 bases and V by 6 bases; bases with no gene match: 5. Germline V gene lookup returns CDR1 SEHNR and CDR2 FQNEAQ (reference sequence). The CDR3 DNA is TGTGCCAGCAGGAGCGGGAGGGCCGTCACCGGGGAGCTGTTTTTT. Translating it yields CASRSGRAVTGELFF.

This clonotype was observed at least ten times. This sequence joins TRBV24-1 and TRBJ1-1; D remains ambiguous. From germline, CDR1 is KGHDR and CDR2 SFDVKD. V was shortened by 0 bases and J by 0 bases, with 16 bases between the two germline ends. The CDR3 extends over 18 amino acids. The CDR3 DNA sequence: TGTGCCACCAGTGATTTGCCCGACTGGTCAATCATGAACACTGAAGCTTTCTTT. Encoded protein: CATSDLPDWSIMNTEAFF.

This clonotype has at least ten counts. The genes are TRBV20-1 and TRBJ1-3, with a possible D match to TRBD1 (5 bases). The CDR3 loop spans 15 amino acids. V dropped 0 bases and J dropped 0 bases, with 9 bases sitting between them. Germline CDR1 DFQATT, CDR2 SNEGSKA (reference sequence). The CDR3 region has the DNA TGCAGTGCTAGAGACCTGACAGACTCTGGAAACACCATATATTTT. This sequence encodes CSARDLTDSGNTIYF.

The V gene is TRBV7-2, the J gene TRBJ2-1, with TRBD2 matching over 10 bases. The CDR3 runs to 19 residues. Germline V gene sequence: CDR1 SGHTA, CDR2 FQGNSA. Losses at the gene ends were 3 bases for V and 1 base for J; bases not matched to a gene: 12. CDR3 coding DNA: TGTGCCAGCAGCTTCTCACCCGGGACTAGCGATAGTTCCTACAATGAGCAGTTCTTC. Protein: CASSFSPGTSDSSYNEQFF.

This chain links TRBV12-3 or TRBV12-4 with TRBJ2-5, with 8 bases identical to TRBD2. The CDR3 covers 14 residues. Losses at the gene ends were 6 bases for V and 6 bases for J; bases not matched to a gene: 9. The CDR3, as DNA: TGTGCCAGCAGCCTCCGGGGGGGCGCCCAGACCCAGTACTTC. Protein sequence: CASSLRGGAQTQYF.

Ten or more counts support this clonotype. This chain uses TRBV7-9 with TRBJ1-1; a weak D match, TRBD1 (5 bases). V lost 5 bases and J 3 bases, leaving 13 bases between the germline ends. The V gene's germline CDR1 is SEHNR and CDR2 FQNEAQ (reference sequence). The CDR3 sequence is 14 residues long. The CDR3 protein is CASSPGPWDTEAFF. CDR3 DNA sequence: TGTGCCAGCAGCCCAGGGCCGTGGGACACTGAAGCTTTCTTT. The variable domain in full, with the rest retrieved from reference TRBV7-9 and TRBJ1-1, is DTGVSQNPRHKITKRGQNVTFRCDPISEHNRLYWYRQTLGQGPEFLTYFQNEAQLEKSRLLSDRFSAERPKGSFSTLEIQRTEQGDSAMYLCASSPGPWDTEAFFGQGTRLTVV.

Regarding this clonotype: A read error is likely here: a far larger clone is one base away. The chain links TRBV18 to TRBJ2-4; tentatively, D is TRBD1 (6 bases). CDR3 length equals 13 residues. Trimming removed 2 bases from V and 13 bases from J, with 15 bases in between. CDR1 is KGHSH and CDR2 is LQKENI in the germline V gene. CDR3 sequence: CASSPEQGDEQYF. CDR3 DNA: TGTGCCAGCTCACCAGAACAGGGTGATGAGCAGTACTTC.

The V gene is TRBV27, the J gene TRBJ2-7; D may match TRBD1 or TRBD2 (5 bases each). This CDR3 is built from 14 residues. The germline V gene has CDR1 MNHEY and CDR2 SMNVEV (reference sequence). V lost 3 bases and J 0 bases, leaving 9 bases between the germline ends. As DNA, the CDR3 is TGTGCCAGCAGTTTGTGGGGGTCCTCCTACGAGCAGTACTTC. Its translation is CASSLWGSSYEQYF.